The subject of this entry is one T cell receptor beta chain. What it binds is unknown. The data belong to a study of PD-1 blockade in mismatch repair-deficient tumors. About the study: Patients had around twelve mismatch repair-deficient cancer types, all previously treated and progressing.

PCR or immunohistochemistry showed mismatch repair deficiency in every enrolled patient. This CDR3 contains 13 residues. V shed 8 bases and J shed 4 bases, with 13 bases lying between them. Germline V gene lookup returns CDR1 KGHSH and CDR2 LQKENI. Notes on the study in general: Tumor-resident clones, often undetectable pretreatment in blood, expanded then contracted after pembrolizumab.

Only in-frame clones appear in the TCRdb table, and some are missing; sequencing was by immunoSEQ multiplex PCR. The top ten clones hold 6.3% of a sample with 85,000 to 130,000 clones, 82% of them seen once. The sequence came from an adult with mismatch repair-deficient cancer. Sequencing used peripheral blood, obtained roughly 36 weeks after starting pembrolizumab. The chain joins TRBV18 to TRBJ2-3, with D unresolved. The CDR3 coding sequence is TGTGCCAGCAGACTCACCCTCTCAGATACGCAGTATTTT. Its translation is CASRLTLSDTQYF.